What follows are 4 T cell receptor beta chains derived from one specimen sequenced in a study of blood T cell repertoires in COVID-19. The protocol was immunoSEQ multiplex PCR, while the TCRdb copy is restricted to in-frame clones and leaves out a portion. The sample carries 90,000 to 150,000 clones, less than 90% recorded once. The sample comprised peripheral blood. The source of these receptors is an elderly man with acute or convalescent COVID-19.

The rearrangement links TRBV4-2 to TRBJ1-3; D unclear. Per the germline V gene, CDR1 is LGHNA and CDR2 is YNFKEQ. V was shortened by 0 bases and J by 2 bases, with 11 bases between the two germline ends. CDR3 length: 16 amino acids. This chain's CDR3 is CASSQEPGSTGNTIYF. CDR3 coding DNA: TGTGCCAGCAGCCAAGAGCCGGGGTCAACTGGAAACACCATATATTTT.

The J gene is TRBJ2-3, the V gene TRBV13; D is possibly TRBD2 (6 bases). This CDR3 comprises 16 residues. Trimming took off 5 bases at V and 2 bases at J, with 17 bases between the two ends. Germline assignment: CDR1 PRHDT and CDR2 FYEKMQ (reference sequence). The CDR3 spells CASSPGLTGLTDTQYF. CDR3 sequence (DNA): TGTGCCAGCAGCCCAGGACTAACGGGACTCACAGATACGCAGTATTTT.

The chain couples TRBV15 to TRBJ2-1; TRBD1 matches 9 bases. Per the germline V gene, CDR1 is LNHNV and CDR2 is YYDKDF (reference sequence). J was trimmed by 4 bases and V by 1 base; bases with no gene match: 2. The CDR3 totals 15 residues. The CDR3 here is CATSRGDRDYNEQFF. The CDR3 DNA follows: TGTGCCACCAGCAGAGGGGACAGGGATTACAATGAGCAGTTCTTC.

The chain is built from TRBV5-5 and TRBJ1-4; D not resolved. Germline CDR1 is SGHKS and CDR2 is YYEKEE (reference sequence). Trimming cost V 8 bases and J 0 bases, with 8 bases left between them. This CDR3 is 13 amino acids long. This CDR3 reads CASEVSTNEKLFF. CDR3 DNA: TGTGCCAGTGAGGTCTCAACTAATGAAAAACTGTTTTTT.